In its sample, the clone carrying this T cell receptor beta chain was seen many times. Its antigen remains unidentified. This specimen comes from a study of T cells in Graves' hyperthyroidism and ophthalmopathy. Broader study findings: Progression to ophthalmopathy was predicted a median of approximately seven months early. Among thyroid clonotypes expanded above 0.001, most also appeared in blood.

The CDR3 regions of TCR beta were amplified from RNA transcripts. First-round RT-PCR with HTBI primers amplified the TCR CDR3 region. TCRdb reprocessed the multiplex PCR reads via MiXCR and lists one record per CDR3 protein. The sample holds some 200,000 distinct CDR3 sequences, around 16% seen once. Exclusion of patients followed from uncontrolled infection, other autoimmune disease, pregnancy or lactation. PBMCs were obtained from 10 ml fresh peripheral blood. The V gene's germline CDR1 is SQVTM and CDR2 ANQGSEA. CDR3 length: 12 residues. Trimming took off 6 bases at V and 4 bases at J, with 13 bases between the two ends.

The specimen sequenced was blood. This rearrangement joins TRBV29-1 to TRBJ2-7; maybe TRBD1 (5 bases). The sequence derives from a woman between 50 and 59 years old with Graves' hyperthyroidism. The CDR3 sequence: CSVRTDRYEQYF. The CDR3 DNA reads TGCAGCGTACGAACCGACAGATACGAGCAGTACTTC.